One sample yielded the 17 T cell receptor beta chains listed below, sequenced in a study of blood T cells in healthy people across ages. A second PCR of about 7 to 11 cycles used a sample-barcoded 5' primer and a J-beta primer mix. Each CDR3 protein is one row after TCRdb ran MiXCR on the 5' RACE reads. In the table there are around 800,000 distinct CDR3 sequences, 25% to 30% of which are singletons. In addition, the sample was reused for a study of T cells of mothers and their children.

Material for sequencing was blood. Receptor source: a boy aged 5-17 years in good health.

The CDR3: CASSSRTNYEQYF. The CDR3 coding sequence is TGTGCCAGCAGCTCCCGGACAAACTACGAGCAGTACTTC. The rearrangement joins TRBV13 to TRBJ2-7; TRBD1 might be the D (5 bases). The V end lost 4 bases, the J end lost 3 bases, and 10 bases lay between the germline ends. Germline V gives CDR1 PRHDT, CDR2 FYEKMQ (reference sequence). This CDR3 contains 13 residues.

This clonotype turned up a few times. This CDR3 is CASSLSSRGLETQYF. CDR3 coding DNA: TGCGCCAGCAGCTTGTCTAGCAGGGGGCTGGAGACCCAGTACTTC. The V gene is TRBV5-1, the J gene TRBJ2-5, with 8 bases identical to TRBD1. Germline V gives CDR1 SGHRS, CDR2 YFSETQ. The V and J ends lost 1 base and 5 bases, in that order; junction bases with no gene match: 7. This CDR3 region has 15 residues.

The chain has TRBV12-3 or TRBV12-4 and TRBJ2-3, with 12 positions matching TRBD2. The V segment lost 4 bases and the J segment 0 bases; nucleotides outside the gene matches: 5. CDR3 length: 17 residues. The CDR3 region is CASSSLAGGRSTDTQYF. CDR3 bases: TGTGCCAGCAGTTCCCTAGCGGGGGGGCGAAGCACAGATACGCAGTATTTT.

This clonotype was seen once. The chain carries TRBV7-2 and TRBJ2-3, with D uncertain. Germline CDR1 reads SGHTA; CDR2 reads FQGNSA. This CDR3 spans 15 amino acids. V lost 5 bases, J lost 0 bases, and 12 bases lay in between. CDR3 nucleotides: TGTGCCAGCAGCCATTCAAGACCTAGCACAGATACGCAGTATTTT. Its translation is CASSHSRPSTDTQYF. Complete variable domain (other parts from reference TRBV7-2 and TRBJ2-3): GAGVSQSPSNKVTEKGKDVELRCDPISGHTALYWYRQSLGQGLEFLIYFQGNSAPDKSGLPSDRFSAERTGGSVSTLTIQRTQQEDSAVYLCASSHSRPSTDTQYFGPGTRLTVL.

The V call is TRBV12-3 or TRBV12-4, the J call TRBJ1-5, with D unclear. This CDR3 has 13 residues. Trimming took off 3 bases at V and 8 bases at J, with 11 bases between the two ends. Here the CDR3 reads CASSFRGLEPQHF. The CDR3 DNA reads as TGTGCCAGCAGTTTCCGGGGTTTGGAGCCCCAGCATTTT.

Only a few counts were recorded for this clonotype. CDR3 protein: CASSDSQGYEQYF. The CDR3 nucleotides are TGTGCCAGCAGTGATAGTCAGGGTTACGAGCAGTACTTC. The gene calls are TRBV2 and TRBJ2-7, with D perhaps TRBD1 (5 bases). V dropped 3 bases and J dropped 4 bases, with 10 bases sitting between them. This CDR3 comprises 13 residues. Germline V gene lookup returns CDR1 SNHLY and CDR2 FYNNEI.

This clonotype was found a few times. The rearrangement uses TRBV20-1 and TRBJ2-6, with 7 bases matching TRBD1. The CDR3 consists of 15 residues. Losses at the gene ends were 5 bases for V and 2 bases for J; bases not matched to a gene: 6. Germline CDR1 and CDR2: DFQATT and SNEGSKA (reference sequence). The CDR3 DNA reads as TGCAGTGCTTATAAAGGGGGCACTGGGGCCAACGTCCTGACTTTC. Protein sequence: CSAYKGGTGANVLTF.

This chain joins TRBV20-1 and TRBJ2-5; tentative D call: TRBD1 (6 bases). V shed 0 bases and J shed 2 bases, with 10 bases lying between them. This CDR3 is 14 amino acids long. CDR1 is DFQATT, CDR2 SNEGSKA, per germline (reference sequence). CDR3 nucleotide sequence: TGCAGTGCTAGAGACGGGACACTACAAGAGACCCAGTACTTC. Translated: CSARDGTLQETQYF.

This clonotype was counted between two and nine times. The CDR3 DNA reads as TGTGCCAGCAGCGCCGAGTCCCCACGTGCAACTAATGAAAAACTGTTTTTT. It specifies CASSAESPRATNEKLFF. The chain joins TRBV9 to TRBJ1-4; D not resolved. The CDR3 totals 17 residues. V shed 3 bases and J shed 0 bases, with 15 bases lying between them. Germline V lookup: CDR1 SGDLS, CDR2 YYNGEE.

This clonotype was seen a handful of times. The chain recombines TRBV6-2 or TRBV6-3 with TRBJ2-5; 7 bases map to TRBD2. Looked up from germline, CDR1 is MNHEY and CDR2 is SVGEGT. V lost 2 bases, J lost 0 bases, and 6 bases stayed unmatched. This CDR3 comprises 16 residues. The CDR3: CASSYGLAGNQETQYF. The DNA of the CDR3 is TGTGCCAGCAGTTACGGATTAGCGGGTAACCAAGAGACCCAGTACTTC.

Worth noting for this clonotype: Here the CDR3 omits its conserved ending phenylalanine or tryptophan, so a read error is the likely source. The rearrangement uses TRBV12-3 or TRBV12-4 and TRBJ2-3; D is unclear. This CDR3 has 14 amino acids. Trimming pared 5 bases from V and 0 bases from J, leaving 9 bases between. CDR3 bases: TGTGCCAGCAGTGGCAGAGTGAGCACAGATACGCAGTATTCC. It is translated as CASSGRVSTDTQYS.

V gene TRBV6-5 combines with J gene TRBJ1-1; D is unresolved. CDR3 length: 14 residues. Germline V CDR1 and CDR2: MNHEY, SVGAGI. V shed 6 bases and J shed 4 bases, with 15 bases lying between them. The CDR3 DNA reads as TGTGCCAGCAGCCACCTGGTAGACGGCACTGAAGCTTTCTTT. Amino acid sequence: CASSHLVDGTEAFF.

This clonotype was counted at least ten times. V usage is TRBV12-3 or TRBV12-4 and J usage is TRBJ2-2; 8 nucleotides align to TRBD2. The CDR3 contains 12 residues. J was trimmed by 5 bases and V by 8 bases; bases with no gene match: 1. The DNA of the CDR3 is TGTGCCAGCCGGGGGGGAACCGGGGAGCTGTTTTTT. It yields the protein CASRGGTGELFF.

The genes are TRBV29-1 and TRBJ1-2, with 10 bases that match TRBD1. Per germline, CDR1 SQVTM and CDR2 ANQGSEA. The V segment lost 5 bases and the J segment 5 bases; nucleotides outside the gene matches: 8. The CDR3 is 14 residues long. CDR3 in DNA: TGCAGCGTTTTCAAGGGGACAGGGGAATATGGCTACACCTTC. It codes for CSVFKGTGEYGYTF.

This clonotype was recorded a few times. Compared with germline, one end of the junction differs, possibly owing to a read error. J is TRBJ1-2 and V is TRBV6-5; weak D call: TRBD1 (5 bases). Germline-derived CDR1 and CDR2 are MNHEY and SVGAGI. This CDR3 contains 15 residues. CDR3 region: CASSYSRGDNHGYTF. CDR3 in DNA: TGTGCCAGCAGTTACTCGAGAGGGGATAACCATGGCTACACCTTC.

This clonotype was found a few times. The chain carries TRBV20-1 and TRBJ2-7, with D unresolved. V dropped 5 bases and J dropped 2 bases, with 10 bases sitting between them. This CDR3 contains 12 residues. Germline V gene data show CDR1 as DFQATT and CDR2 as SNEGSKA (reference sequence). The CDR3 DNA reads TGCAGTGCTTGTACTGATACCTACGAGCAGTACTTC. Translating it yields CSACTDTYEQYF.

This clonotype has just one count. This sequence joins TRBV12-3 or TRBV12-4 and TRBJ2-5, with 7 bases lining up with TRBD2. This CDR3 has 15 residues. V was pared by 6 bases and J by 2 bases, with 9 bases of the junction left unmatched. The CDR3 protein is CASRWGGLVQETQYF. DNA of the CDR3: TGTGCCAGCAGATGGGGTGGACTAGTACAAGAGACCCAGTACTTC.